A single sample gave rise to the 8 T cell receptor beta chains below, sequenced in a study of blood T cell repertoires in COVID-19 (dated by TCRdb to about 2020). Library creation used the immunoSEQ multiplex PCR assay. Imported from immuneACCESS, the table was reduced by TCRdb to in-frame sequences with V and J called. These copies leave out some clones; in studies compared against another copy, an unresolved V gene accounts for under half, and the cause of the remainder is not known. This sample has about 260,000 clones in its table, and roughly 87% of those were observed once. The ten top clones hold more than 0.55% of the sample. Input material: peripheral blood. These receptor sequences come from a human donor in a cohort sampled during active COVID-19.

The J gene is TRBJ2-7, the V gene TRBV7-9, with D tentatively TRBD2 (6 bases). CDR1 and CDR2 from the germline V gene are SEHNR and FQNEAQ (reference sequence). V was trimmed by 2 bases and J by 0 bases, leaving 14 bases between them. The length of the CDR3 is 16 residues. CDR3 sequence: CASSLWGDFSSYEQYF. CDR3 nucleotide sequence: TGTGCCAGCAGCTTATGGGGGGACTTTTCCTCCTACGAGCAGTACTTC.

This CDR3 is CASTSGLLYNEQFF. The CDR3 DNA reads as TGTGCCAGCACCTCGGGACTCCTCTACAATGAGCAGTTCTTC. The genes are TRBV6-5 and TRBJ2-1; D perhaps matches TRBD2 (6 bases). CDR1 and CDR2 (germline): MNHEY, SVGAGI. With 7 bases removed from V and 3 bases from J, the gap between germline ends came to 13 bases. This CDR3 has 14 amino acids.

This chain links TRBV6-1 with TRBJ1-6, with D tentatively TRBD1 (5 bases). CDR3 length: 15 amino acids. Germline CDR1 and CDR2: MNHNS and SASEGT. The ends were cut back, 1 base at V and 7 bases at J, with 11 bases in the middle. CDR3 sequence (DNA): TGTGCCAGCAGTGAAGTCAGGTACAGGAATTCACCCCTCCACTTT. Amino acids: CASSEVRYRNSPLHF.

This chain uses TRBV7-3 with TRBJ2-7, with 11 bases that match TRBD2. Germline V CDR1 and CDR2: SGHTA, FQGTGA. The V segment lost 5 bases and the J segment 2 bases; nucleotides outside the gene matches: 8. The CDR3 has 16 residues. The CDR3 DNA reads TGTGCCAGCAGCATCTGGATAGCGGGAGGGCCCTACGAGCAGTACTTC. It specifies CASSIWIAGGPYEQYF.

The CDR3 region is CASSLDGKDTDTQYF. CDR3 DNA: TGTGCCAGCAGCTTAGACGGGAAAGACACAGATACGCAGTATTTT. The rearrangement links TRBV7-8 to TRBJ2-3; perhaps TRBD2 as D (5 bases). Germline lookup yields CDR1 SGHVS and CDR2 FQNEAQ. Trimming left V 1 base short and J 2 bases short, with 10 bases between. CDR3 length equals 15 residues.

This clone was observed a single time. V and J are TRBV4-3 and TRBJ2-5; 10 nucleotides match TRBD1. This CDR3 has 14 residues. Per the germline V gene, CDR1 is LGHNA and CDR2 is YSLEER. The V segment lost 4 bases and the J segment 9 bases; nucleotides outside the gene matches: 8. CDR3 loop: CASSLRDRGSAQYF. CDR3 sequence (DNA): TGCGCCAGCAGCCTCCGGGACAGGGGATCGGCCCAGTACTTC.

The CDR3 reads CASSVTGGTHSGNTIYF. The CDR3 DNA is TGTGCCAGCAGCGTCACAGGGGGAACCCACTCTGGAAACACCATATATTTT. The chain employs TRBV9 and TRBJ1-3; 8 bases line up with TRBD1. Germline V gene lookup returns CDR1 SGDLS and CDR2 YYNGEE. Trimming took 2 bases from V and 0 from J; bases not matched to a gene: 7. The CDR3 length is 17 residues.

The chain joins TRBV10-1 to TRBJ2-3, with D unclear. Germline loops: CDR1 WNHNN, CDR2 SYGVQD (reference sequence). V was cut by 8 bases and J by 0 bases, with 9 bases left in between. The CDR3 is 13 residues long. The CDR3 loop reads CASGPYSTDTQYF. CDR3 bases: TGCGCCAGCGGGCCCTATAGCACAGATACGCAGTATTTT.